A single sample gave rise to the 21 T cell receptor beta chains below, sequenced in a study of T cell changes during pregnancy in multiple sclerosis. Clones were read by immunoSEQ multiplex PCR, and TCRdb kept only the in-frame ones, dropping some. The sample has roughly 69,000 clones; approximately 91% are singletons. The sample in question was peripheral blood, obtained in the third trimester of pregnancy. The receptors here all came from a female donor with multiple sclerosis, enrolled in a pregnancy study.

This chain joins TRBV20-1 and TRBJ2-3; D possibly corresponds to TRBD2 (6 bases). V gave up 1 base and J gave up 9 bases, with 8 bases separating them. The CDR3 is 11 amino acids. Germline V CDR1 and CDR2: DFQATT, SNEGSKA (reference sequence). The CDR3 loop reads CSARVGRTQYF. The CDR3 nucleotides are TGCAGTGCTAGAGTGGGGAGGACGCAGTATTTT.

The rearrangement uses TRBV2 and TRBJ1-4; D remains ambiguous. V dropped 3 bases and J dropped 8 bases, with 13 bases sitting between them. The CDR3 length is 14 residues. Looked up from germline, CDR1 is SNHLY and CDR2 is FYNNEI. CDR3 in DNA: TGTGCCAGCAGTGATAGGCAGGCTCAGGAAAAACTGTTTTTT. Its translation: CASSDRQAQEKLFF.

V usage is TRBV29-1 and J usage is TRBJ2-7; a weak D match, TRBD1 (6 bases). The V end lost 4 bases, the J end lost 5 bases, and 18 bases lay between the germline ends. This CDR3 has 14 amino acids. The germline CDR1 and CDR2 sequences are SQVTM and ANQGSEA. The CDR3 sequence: CSVADRATGNEQYF. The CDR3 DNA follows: TGCAGCGTTGCCGATCGGGCAACAGGGAACGAGCAGTACTTC.

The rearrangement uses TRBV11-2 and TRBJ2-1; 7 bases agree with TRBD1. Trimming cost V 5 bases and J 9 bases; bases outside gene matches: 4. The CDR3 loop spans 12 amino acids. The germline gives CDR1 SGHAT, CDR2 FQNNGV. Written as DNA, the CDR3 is TGTGCCAGCAGCGCCACAGGGGTTGAGCAGTTCTTC. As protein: CASSATGVEQFF.

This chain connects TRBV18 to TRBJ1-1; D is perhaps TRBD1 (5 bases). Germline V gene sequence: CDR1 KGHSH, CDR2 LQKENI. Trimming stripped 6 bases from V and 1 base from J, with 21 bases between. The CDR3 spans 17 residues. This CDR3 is CASSPSRQGGWNTEAFF. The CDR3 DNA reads TGTGCCAGCTCCCCAAGCAGGCAGGGAGGATGGAACACTGAAGCTTTCTTT. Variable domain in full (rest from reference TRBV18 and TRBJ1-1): NAGVMQNPRHLVRRRGQEARLRCSPMKGHSHVYWYRQLPEEGLKFMVYLQKENIIDESGMPKERFSAEFPKEGPSILRIQQVVRGDSAAYFCASSPSRQGGWNTEAFFGQGTRLTVV.

The DNA for the CDR3 is TGTGCCAGCAGTGTTTTAGCGGGGGGGCGGAGAGTGGGGTACAATGAGCAGTTCTTC. Residues: CASSVLAGGRRVGYNEQFF. The V and J genes are TRBV6-1 and TRBJ2-1; 11 bases line up with TRBD2. From germline, CDR1 is MNHNS and CDR2 SASEGT. The ends lost 4 bases at V and 4 bases at J; junction bases unmatched: 15. The CDR3 contains 19 residues.

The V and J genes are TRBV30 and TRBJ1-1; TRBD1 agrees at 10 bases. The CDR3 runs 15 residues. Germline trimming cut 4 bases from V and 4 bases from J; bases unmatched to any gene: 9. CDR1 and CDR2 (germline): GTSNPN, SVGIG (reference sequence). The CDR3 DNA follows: TGTGCCTGGACTCCCAGGGACAGGGGTATCACTGAAGCTTTCTTT. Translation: CAWTPRDRGITEAFF.

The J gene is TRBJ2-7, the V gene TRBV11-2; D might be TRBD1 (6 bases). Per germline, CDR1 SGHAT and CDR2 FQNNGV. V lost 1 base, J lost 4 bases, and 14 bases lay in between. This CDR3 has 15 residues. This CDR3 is CASSLGGGLIYEQYF. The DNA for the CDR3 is TGTGCCAGCAGCTTAGGTGGGGGCCTAATTTACGAGCAGTACTTC.

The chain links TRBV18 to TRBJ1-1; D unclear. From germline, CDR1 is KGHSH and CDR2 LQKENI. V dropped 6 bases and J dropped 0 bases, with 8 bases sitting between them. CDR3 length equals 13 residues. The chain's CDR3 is CASSSDLNTEAFF. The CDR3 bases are TGTGCCAGCTCTTCGGACTTGAACACTGAAGCTTTCTTT.

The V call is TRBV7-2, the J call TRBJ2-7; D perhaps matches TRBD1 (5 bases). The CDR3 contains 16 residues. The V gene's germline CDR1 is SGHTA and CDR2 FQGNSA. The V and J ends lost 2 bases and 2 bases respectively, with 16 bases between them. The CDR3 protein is CASSLRGGQGPYEQYF. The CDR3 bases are TGTGCCAGCAGCTTAAGAGGTGGGCAGGGCCCCTACGAGCAGTACTTC.

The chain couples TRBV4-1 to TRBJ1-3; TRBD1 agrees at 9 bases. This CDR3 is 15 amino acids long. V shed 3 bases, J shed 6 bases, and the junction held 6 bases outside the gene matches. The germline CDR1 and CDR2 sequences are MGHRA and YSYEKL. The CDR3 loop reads CASSHIRDRVNTIYF. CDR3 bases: TGCGCCAGCAGCCATATCCGGGACAGGGTAAACACCATATATTTT.

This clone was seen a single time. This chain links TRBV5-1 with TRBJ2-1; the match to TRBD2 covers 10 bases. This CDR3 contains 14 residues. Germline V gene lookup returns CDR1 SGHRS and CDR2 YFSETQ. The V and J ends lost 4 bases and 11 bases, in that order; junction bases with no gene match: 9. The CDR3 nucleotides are TGCGCCAGCAGCCTTCAGGCAGCGGGGGGGAAGCAGTTCTTC. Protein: CASSLQAAGGKQFF. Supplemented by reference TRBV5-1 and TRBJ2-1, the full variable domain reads KAGVTQTPRYLIKTRGQQVTLSCSPISGHRSVSWYQQTPGQGLQFLFEYFSETQRNKGNFPGRFSGRQFSNSRSEMNVSTLELGDSALYLCASSLQAAGGKQFFGPGTRLTVL.

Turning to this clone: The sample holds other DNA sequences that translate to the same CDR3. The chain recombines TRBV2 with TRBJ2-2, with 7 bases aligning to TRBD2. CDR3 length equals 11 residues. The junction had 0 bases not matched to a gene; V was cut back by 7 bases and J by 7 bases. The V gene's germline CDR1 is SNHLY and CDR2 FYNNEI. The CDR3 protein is CASTGGGELFF. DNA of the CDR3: TGTGCCAGCACGGGGGGCGGGGAGCTGTTTTTT.

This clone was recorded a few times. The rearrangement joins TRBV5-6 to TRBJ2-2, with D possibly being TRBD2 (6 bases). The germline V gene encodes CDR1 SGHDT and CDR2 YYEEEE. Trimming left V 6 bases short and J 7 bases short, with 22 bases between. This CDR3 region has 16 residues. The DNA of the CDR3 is TGTGCCAGCACTTATGGCGGGATTCTGGAGGGCGGGGAGCTGTTTTTT. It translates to CASTYGGILEGGELFF.

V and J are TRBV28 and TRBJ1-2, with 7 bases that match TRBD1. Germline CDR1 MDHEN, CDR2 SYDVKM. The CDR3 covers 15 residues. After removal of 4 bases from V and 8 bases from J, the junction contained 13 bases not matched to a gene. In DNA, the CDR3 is TGTGCCAGCAGTTCTCACCTGACAGGGAGAGACGGCTACACCTTC. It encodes CASSSHLTGRDGYTF.

The CDR3: CASSPPGQGDGYTF. CDR3 sequence (DNA): TGTGCCAGCTCACCACCCGGACAGGGCGATGGCTACACCTTC. The chain has TRBV18 and TRBJ1-2; TRBD1 matches at 8 bases. There are 14 residues in the CDR3. V lost 0 bases, J lost 6 bases, and 3 bases stayed unmatched. Germline CDR1 and CDR2: KGHSH and LQKENI. Supplemented by reference TRBV18 and TRBJ1-2, the full variable domain reads NAGVMQNPRHLVRRRGQEARLRCSPMKGHSHVYWYRQLPEEGLKFMVYLQKENIIDESGMPKERFSAEFPKEGPSILRIQQVVRGDSAAYFCASSPPGQGDGYTFGSGTRLTVV.

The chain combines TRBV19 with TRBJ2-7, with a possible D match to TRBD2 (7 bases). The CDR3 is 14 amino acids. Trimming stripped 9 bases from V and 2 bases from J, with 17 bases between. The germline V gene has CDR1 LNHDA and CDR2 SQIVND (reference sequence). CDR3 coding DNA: TGTGCCAGCTCGCGGGGGACACGGGCCTACGAGCAGTACTTC. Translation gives CASSRGTRAYEQYF.

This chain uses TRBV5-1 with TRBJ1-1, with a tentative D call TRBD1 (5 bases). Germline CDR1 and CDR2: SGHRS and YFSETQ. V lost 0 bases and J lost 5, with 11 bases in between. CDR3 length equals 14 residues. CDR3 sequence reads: CASSLGGEGTEAFF. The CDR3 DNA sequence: TGCGCCAGCAGCTTGGGCGGGGAGGGGACTGAAGCTTTCTTT.

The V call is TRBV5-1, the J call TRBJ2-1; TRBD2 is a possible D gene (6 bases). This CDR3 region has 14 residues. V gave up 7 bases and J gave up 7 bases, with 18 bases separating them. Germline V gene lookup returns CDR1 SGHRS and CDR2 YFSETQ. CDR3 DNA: TGCGCCAGCGTGGAGGGAACCCTTGAAAATGAGCAGTTCTTC. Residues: CASVEGTLENEQFF.

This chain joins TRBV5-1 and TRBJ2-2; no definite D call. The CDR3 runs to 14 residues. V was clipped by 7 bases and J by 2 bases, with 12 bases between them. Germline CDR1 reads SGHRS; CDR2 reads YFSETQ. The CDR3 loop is CASSGFINTGELFF. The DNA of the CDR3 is TGCGCCAGCTCCGGTTTTATTAACACCGGGGAGCTGTTTTTT.

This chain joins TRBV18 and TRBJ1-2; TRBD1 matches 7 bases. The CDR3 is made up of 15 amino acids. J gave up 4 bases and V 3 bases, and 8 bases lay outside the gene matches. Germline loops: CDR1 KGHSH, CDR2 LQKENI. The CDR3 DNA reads TGTGCCAGCTCACCGGTATTGGGACAGAGCTATGGCTACACCTTC. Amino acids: CASSPVLGQSYGYTF.